Reported below is one TCR beta chain. Its cognate antigen is unknown. These data come from a study of cytomegalovirus exposure and HLA in healthy donors. Points from the study as a whole: Researchers reported from a later analysis that most CMV-associated TCR beta chains appeared HLA-restricted. Most TCR sequences were uncommon, yet certain public TCRs appeared in many donors.

Vbeta (60) and Jbeta (13) primers were used in the PCR. Assay used: immunoSEQ multiplex PCR; TCRdb lists only in-frame clones, some missing. The sample contains 200,000 or so clones, about four fifths of which appear only once. This CDR3 has 13 residues. The V gene's germline CDR1 is SEHNR and CDR2 FQNEAQ (reference sequence). Trimming stripped 1 base from V and 5 bases from J, with 8 bases between. Sequencing was carried out using PBMCs. This receptor was taken from a boy younger than 10 in good health and CMV-seronegative. The rearrangement links TRBV7-9 to TRBJ2-5; no clear D gene. The CDR3 DNA follows: TGTGCCAGCAGCTTAGGTTCGAGGGAGACCCAGTACTTC. This encodes CASSLGSRETQYF. Complete variable domain (other parts from reference TRBV7-9 and TRBJ2-5): DTGVSQNPRHKITKRGQNVTFRCDPISEHNRLYWYRQTLGQGPEFLTYFQNEAQLEKSRLLSDRFSAERPKGSFSTLEIQRTEQGDSAMYLCASSLGSRETQYFGPGTRLLVL.